This T cell receptor (beta chain) stems from a study of cytomegalovirus exposure and HLA in healthy donors. Points from the study as a whole: A few CMV-associated chains were confirmed in vitro to be specific for CMV antigens. Among the most significant clusters, several appeared linked to common viral pathogens in a later analysis. A later analysis linked some 18,000 TCR beta sequences to HLA alleles at 0.05 false discovery rate.

A note on this clone: Antigen unknown.

It was with 60 Vbeta and 13 Jbeta primers that the PCR ran. The method was immunoSEQ multiplex PCR; TCRdb's version includes in-frame clones alone and lacks a portion of them. This table has 200,000 to 250,000 clones, approximately 80% appearing once. This sequence originates from a man in his fifties or sixties in good health and CMV-seronegative. Sequencing used PBMCs.

The CDR3 DNA follows: TGTGCCAGTAGTTCCGGGACAGCACATAATTCACCCCTCCACTTT. Protein sequence: CASSSGTAHNSPLHF. J is TRBJ1-6 and V is TRBV19; 7 bases align to TRBD1. The germline CDR1 and CDR2 sequences are LNHDA and SQIVND (reference sequence). The V gene end was trimmed by 5 bases and the J gene end by 5 bases; junction bases not matched to a gene: 6. The CDR3 is 15 residues long.